The 10 T cell receptor beta chains below come from one sample, sequenced in a study of beta chain features in type 1 diabetes. Study observations and caveats: Moderately but significantly shorter TCRB CDR3s were found in Type 1 diabetes patients in all four CD4+ subsets.

Since all of the isolated RNA was reverse transcribed, expressed TCRB transcripts were what got sequenced. Only in-frame clones appear in the TCRdb table, and some are missing; sequencing was by immunoSEQ multiplex PCR. Of around 150,000 clones in the sample, more than 60% are singletons; the top ten hold about 0.091%. Their antigen targets remain unknown. Sequencing was done on a sample of naive CD4+ T cells from blood. The receptors stem from a man aged 30-40 years with type 1 diabetes.

The chain uses TRBV5-1 and TRBJ2-3; 7 nucleotides align to TRBD2. Looked up from germline, CDR1 is SGHRS and CDR2 is YFSETQ. The CDR3 length is 15 residues. Trimming took 3 bases from V and 1 from J; bases not matched to a gene: 5. Here the CDR3 reads CASSSASGGTDTQYF. CDR3 nucleotides: TGCGCCAGCAGCTCGGCCAGCGGGGGCACAGATACGCAGTATTTT.

The rearrangement links TRBV4-3 to TRBJ2-2; D is unclear. Trimming left V 0 bases short and J 2 bases short, with 1 base between. The CDR3 runs 13 residues. Germline values: CDR1 LGHNA, CDR2 YSLEER. The CDR3 protein is CASSQDNTGELFF. CDR3 bases: TGCGCCAGCAGCCAAGATAACACCGGGGAGCTGTTTTTT.

This clone was counted only a few times. As DNA, the CDR3 is TGTGCCAGCAGTCCTTCCCAGGGACGCACGCACCTTAATACGCAGTATTTT. As protein: CASSPSQGRTHLNTQYF. The V and J genes are TRBV27 and TRBJ2-3; either TRBD1 or TRBD2 may supply D (5 bases each). CDR3 length: 17 amino acids. Germline-derived CDR1 and CDR2 are MNHEY and SMNVEV (reference sequence). V lost 5 bases and J 7 bases, leaving 25 bases between the germline ends.

The chain combines TRBV27 with TRBJ1-6, with D perhaps matching TRBD1 (5 bases). Trimming stripped 3 bases from V and 10 bases from J, with 13 bases between. Germline V gene lookup returns CDR1 MNHEY and CDR2 SMNVEV (reference sequence). The length of the CDR3 is 14 residues. CDR3 in DNA: TGTGCCAGCAGTTTCGGGCAGGGTGGCTCACCCCTCCACTTT. Its protein is CASSFGQGGSPLHF.

The rearrangement uses TRBV30 and TRBJ1-3; unclear D gene. The ends were cut back, 1 base at V and 0 bases at J, with 4 bases in the middle. Germline V lookup: CDR1 GTSNPN, CDR2 SVGIG (reference sequence). This CDR3 contains 13 residues. CDR3 residues: CAWSGASGNTIYF. DNA for the CDR3: TGTGCCTGGAGTGGAGCCTCTGGAAACACCATATATTTT.

The chain couples TRBV10-3 to TRBJ1-4, with 8 bases aligning to TRBD1. V shed 6 bases and J 7 bases; nucleotides not matched to a gene: 10. This CDR3 has 15 amino acids. Germline assignment: CDR1 ENHRY and CDR2 SYGVKD. The CDR3 loop is CAISLTGDESEKLFF. CDR3 bases: TGTGCCATCAGCTTGACAGGGGATGAAAGTGAAAAACTGTTTTTT.

This clone has more than one count but fewer than ten. Here the CDR3 reads CSVEFTSDKKQFF. CDR3 DNA: TGCAGCGTTGAATTCACAAGTGACAAAAAGCAGTTCTTC. This chain links TRBV29-1 with TRBJ2-1; D unclear. CDR3 length: 13 amino acids. Trimming shortened V by 2 bases and J by 11 bases, and 16 bases separated the two germline ends. Germline CDR1 and CDR2: SQVTM and ANQGSEA.

In DNA form, the CDR3 reads TGTGCCAGCAGCGAAAGAGACAGGGGTTATACGGAAGCTTTCTTT. Protein product: CASSERDRGYTEAFF. This sequence joins TRBV5-6 and TRBJ1-1; TRBD1 matches 8 bases. J gave up 8 bases and V 4 bases, and 13 bases lay outside the gene matches. Germline V gene data show CDR1 as SGHDT and CDR2 as YYEEEE. The CDR3 has 15 residues.

V usage is TRBV29-1 and J usage is TRBJ2-1; 10 bases match TRBD1. The junction had 4 bases not matched to a gene; V was cut back by 6 bases and J by 2 bases. CDR1 is SQVTM, CDR2 ANQGSEA, per germline. The CDR3 is 14 amino acids. The CDR3 here is CSVSGTGAYNEQFF. DNA for the CDR3: TGCAGCGTATCCGGGACAGGGGCCTACAATGAGCAGTTCTTC.

This rearrangement joins TRBV2 to TRBJ2-1, with 9 positions matching TRBD2. The V gene's germline CDR1 is SNHLY and CDR2 FYNNEI. V dropped 6 bases and J dropped 2; count of bases not matched to a gene: 8. This CDR3 region has 16 residues. In DNA form, the CDR3 reads TGTGCCAGCAGCCCCGAGGGCGGGGGGGCCTACAATGAGCAGTTCTTC. Translated, it gives CASSPEGGGAYNEQFF.